This is a list of T cell receptor beta chains from one sample in a study of cytomegalovirus exposure and HLA in healthy donors. Libraries were prepared by immunoSEQ multiplex PCR; TCRdb keeps only in-frame clonotypes and omits some of them. The table includes about 140,000 clones, more than 70% detected once. The material sequenced was PBMCs. These receptors were taken from a man in his fifties or sixties in good health and CMV-seronegative. The CDR3 runs from the conserved cysteine through the conserved F or W. Each record gives: D gene, J gene, V gene, clone size, CDR3 DNA, CDR3 protein. The D gene is left open where the match is weak. Clone size is not always given. Where it is, it says once, few, many or a class for expanded clones.

D: NA; J: TRBJ1-5; V: TRBV19; size: few; DNA: TGTGCCACAAGAGAGGACACTTACAATCAGCCCCAGCATTTT; CDR3: CATREDTYNQPQHF
D: TRBD2; J: TRBJ2-1; V: TRBV7-3; size: NA; DNA: TGTGCCAGCAGCCCCCTAGGACTAGCGGGAAATGAGCAGTTCTTC; CDR3: CASSPLGLAGNEQFF
D: NA; J: TRBJ2-7; V: TRBV7-9; size: NA; DNA: TGTGCCAGCAGCTTAGACAGGCAGGTTTCCGAGCAGTACTTC; CDR3: CASSLDRQVSEQYF
D: TRBD1; J: TRBJ1-2; V: TRBV2; size: NA; DNA: TGTGCCAGCAGTGACATGGACAGGGGGCGAAAGGGCTACACCTTC; CDR3: CASSDMDRGRKGYTF
D: TRBD1; J: TRBJ1-6; V: TRBV5-1; size: few; DNA: TGCGCCAGCAGCCCCGGGACAGGGGTTTCACCCCTCCACTTT; CDR3: CASSPGTGVSPLHF
D: NA; J: TRBJ2-2; V: TRBV6-5; size: NA; DNA: TGTGCCAGCAGTGTCGTTTCCACCGGGGAGCTGTTTTTT; CDR3: CASSVVSTGELFF
D: TRBD2; J: TRBJ2-7; V: TRBV13; size: NA; DNA: TGTGCCAGCAGCTTAGCAGGCGGGACTAGAGGTGGCGAGCAGTACTTC; CDR3: CASSLAGGTRGGEQYF
D: TRBD1; J: TRBJ2-5; V: TRBV7-9; size: NA; DNA: TGTGCCAGCAGCGTAGGACAGGGTCAAGAGACCCAGTACTTC; CDR3: CASSVGQGQETQYF
D: NA; J: TRBJ1-5; V: TRBV4-1; size: NA; DNA: TGCGCCAGCAGCCCCCTCGGGGATCAGCCCCAGCATTTT; CDR3: CASSPLGDQPQHF
D: NA; J: TRBJ1-2; V: TRBV21-1; size: few; DNA: TGTGCCAGCAGCAAGGGGCCGACCCGCGGCGAGTGCTACACCTTC; CDR3: CASSKGPTRGECYTF
D: NA; J: TRBJ1-4; V: TRBV27; size: NA; DNA: TGTGCCAGCAGTTATTTCAGGGGTGGGGAAAAACTGTTTTTT; CDR3: CASSYFRGGEKLFF
D: NA; J: TRBJ2-2; V: TRBV6-6; size: few; DNA: TGTGCCAGCAGTTACTCGGGCACTAGGGTCACCGGGGAGCTGTTTTTT; CDR3: CASSYSGTRVTGELFF
D: TRBD2; J: TRBJ2-1; V: TRBV9; size: few; DNA: TGTGCCAGCAGCGTAGGCGGGGGGCCATACAATGAGCAGTTCTTC; CDR3: CASSVGGGPYNEQFF
D: NA; J: TRBJ1-2; V: TRBV10-2; size: NA; DNA: TGCGCCAGCAGTGATTCAGTTAACTATGGCTACACCTTC; CDR3: CASSDSVNYGYTF
D: TRBD1; J: TRBJ1-4; V: TRBV7-9; size: NA; DNA: TGTGCCAGCAGCTTAGTGACAGGGAACCATGAAAAACTGTTTTTT; CDR3: CASSLVTGNHEKLFF
D: TRBD1; J: TRBJ2-5; V: TRBV4-2; size: NA; DNA: TGTGCCAGCAGCGCAAGACAGGGGGAGACCCAGTACTTC; CDR3: CASSARQGETQYF
D: NA; J: TRBJ2-1; V: TRBV9; size: NA; DNA: TGTGCCAGCAGCGTAGCCCCCGCACAGGGTGCGCAGTTCTTC; CDR3: CASSVAPAQGAQFF
D: NA; J: TRBJ1-2; V: TRBV6-6; size: NA; DNA: TGTGCCAGCAGTCTATCGACAGCGAAGACCGATGGCTACACCTTC; CDR3: CASSLSTAKTDGYTF
D: NA; J: TRBJ1-3; V: TRBV7-9; size: NA; DNA: TGTGCCAGCGGTACAGGGCCAGCCTCTGGAAACACCATATATTTT; CDR3: CASGTGPASGNTIYF
D: TRBD1; J: TRBJ1-6; V: TRBV5-3; size: NA; DNA: TGTGCCAGAAGCACCGGACAGGGCCCCCTCTCCTATAATTCACCCCTCCACTTT; CDR3: CARSTGQGPLSYNSPLHF
D: NA; J: TRBJ1-4; V: TRBV7-8; size: NA; DNA: TGTGCCAGCAGCGCAACAGGAAACTATAATGAAAAACTGTTTTTT; CDR3: CASSATGNYNEKLFF
D: TRBD1; J: TRBJ1-1; V: TRBV2; size: NA; DNA: TGTGCCAGCAGCGTGGGACAGGGGAACACTGAAGCTTTCTTT; CDR3: CASSVGQGNTEAFF
D: TRBD1; J: TRBJ2-7; V: TRBV7-9; size: NA; DNA: TGTGCCAGCAGCACAGACAGGGCTTCCTACGAGCAGTACTTC; CDR3: CASSTDRASYEQYF
D: NA; J: TRBJ1-4; V: TRBV2; size: NA; DNA: TGTGCCAGCATTCAGAACAGGGCAACTAATGAAAAACTGTTTTTT; CDR3: CASIQNRATNEKLFF
D: TRBD1; J: TRBJ2-2; V: TRBV5-1; size: NA; DNA: TGCGCCAGCAGCTCCCAGACAGGGAGAAACGCCGGGGAGCTGTTTTTT; CDR3: CASSSQTGRNAGELFF
D: TRBD1; J: TRBJ1-1; V: TRBV6-5; size: NA; DNA: TGTGCCAGGGACAGGGGCACTGAAGCTTTCTTT; CDR3: CARDRGTEAFF
D: TRBD1; J: TRBJ1-5; V: TRBV7-9; size: NA; DNA: TGTGCCAGCAGCTTTCGACAGGGGGAGCCCCAGCATTTT; CDR3: CASSFRQGEPQHF
D: TRBD2; J: TRBJ2-4; V: TRBV7-9; size: NA; DNA: TGTGCCAGCAGCGTCGCCGGGACTAGCGTTAACATTCAGTACTTC; CDR3: CASSVAGTSVNIQYF
D: NA; J: TRBJ1-5; V: TRBV18; size: NA; DNA: TGTGCCAGCTCCCCAGAAGCGACAGCGCAGCCCCAGCATTTT; CDR3: CASSPEATAQPQHF
D: NA; J: TRBJ2-2; V: TRBV7-6; size: NA; DNA: TGTGCCAGCAGCTTAGTTCTCGGGGAGCTGTTTTTT; CDR3: CASSLVLGELFF
D: TRBD1; J: TRBJ1-3; V: TRBV28; size: NA; DNA: TGTGCCAGCAGGGCCGGGACAGGGACTGGAAACACCATATATTTT; CDR3: CASRAGTGTGNTIYF
D: NA; J: TRBJ2-3; V: TRBV30; size: few; DNA: TGTGCCTGGAGTGTAGGTAGTGGGGCGAGCACAGATACGCAGTATTTT; CDR3: CAWSVGSGASTDTQYF
D: NA; J: TRBJ2-1; V: TRBV9; size: NA; DNA: TGTGCCAGCCGCGAGAACCAGGCGACTGAGCAGTTCTTC; CDR3: CASRENQATEQFF
D: NA; J: TRBJ2-1; V: TRBV12-2; size: NA; DNA: TGTGCAAGTCGCTTAGCGTCAGGGGGGCCCTACAATGAGCAGTTCTTC; CDR3: CASRLASGGPYNEQFF
D: NA; J: TRBJ2-3; V: TRBV11-2; size: NA; DNA: TGTGCCAGTACCTGGGCGCGGGGCACAGATACGCAGTATTTT; CDR3: CASTWARGTDTQYF
D: TRBD1; J: TRBJ1-2; V: TRBV5-1; size: NA; DNA: TGCGCCAGCAGCTCCGGACAGGCCCCAAACCATGGCTACACCTTC; CDR3: CASSSGQAPNHGYTF
D: NA; J: TRBJ2-7; V: TRBV6-6; size: NA; DNA: TGTGCCAGCAGTTACAGGGGCTACGAGCAGTACTTC; CDR3: CASSYRGYEQYF
D: NA; J: TRBJ2-1; V: TRBV18; size: NA; DNA: TGTGCCAGCTCACCCGTCCTTTACAATGAGCAGTTCTTC; CDR3: CASSPVLYNEQFF
D: NA; J: TRBJ1-6; V: TRBV6-6; size: few; DNA: TGTGCCAGCAGCCCTACGACAGGTGGTTATTCACCCCTCCACTTT; CDR3: CASSPTTGGYSPLHF
D: NA; J: TRBJ1-5; V: TRBV28; size: NA; DNA: TGTGCCAGCACGAGGGGGTTTCAGCCCCAGCATTTT; CDR3: CASTRGFQPQHF
D: TRBD1; J: TRBJ1-1; V: TRBV6-6; size: NA; DNA: TGTGCCAGCAGTCGGGGACAGCTGAACACTGAAGCTTTCTTT; CDR3: CASSRGQLNTEAFF
D: NA; J: TRBJ1-5; V: TRBV11-2; size: NA; DNA: TGTGCCAGCAGCTTAGGGACGGGGGATAGCAATCAGCCCCAGCATTTT; CDR3: CASSLGTGDSNQPQHF
D: TRBD2; J: TRBJ2-1; V: TRBV7-3; size: few; DNA: TGTGCCAGCAGCTTAACGGTGGGGGGGAGAACCTACAATGAGCAGTTCTTC; CDR3: CASSLTVGGRTYNEQFF
D: TRBD1; J: TRBJ1-3; V: TRBV7-8; size: NA; DNA: TGTGCCAGCAGCCCAGGGGGAGGAAACACCATATATTTT; CDR3: CASSPGGGNTIYF
D: TRBD1; J: TRBJ2-1; V: TRBV18; size: NA; DNA: TGTGCCAGCTCACCCGGGACAGGGTACAATGAGCAGTTCTTC; CDR3: CASSPGTGYNEQFF
D: NA; J: TRBJ1-5; V: TRBV29-1; size: NA; DNA: TGCAGCGTTGGTAAGGGGAGCAATCAGCCCCAGCATTTT; CDR3: CSVGKGSNQPQHF
D: TRBD1; J: TRBJ1-1; V: TRBV5-4; size: NA; DNA: TGTGCCAGCAGGCGGGACAGACCGAACACTGAAGCTTTCTTT; CDR3: CASRRDRPNTEAFF